One sample yielded the 7 T cell receptor beta chains listed below, sequenced in a study of blood T cell repertoires in COVID-19. Sequencing used immunoSEQ multiplex PCR; TCRdb keeps in-frame clones, though not all of them. The data contain 200,000 to 250,000 clones, about nine tenths of them singletons. Source material: PBMCs or T cells enriched from blood (not recorded which). The receptor set was obtained from a woman in her thirties with acute COVID-19.

The V call is TRBV23-1, the J call TRBJ1-1; perhaps TRBD1 as D (5 bases). TRBV23-1 is classed as an ORF, of uncertain function. The CDR3 sequence is 17 residues long. The germline V and J ends were trimmed by 8 bases and 1 base, with 23 bases remaining between them. CDR3 protein: CASLSTGRGGENTEAFF. The CDR3 DNA reads as TGCGCCAGCTTATCTACGGGGCGAGGAGGGGAGAACACTGAAGCTTTCTTT.

The chain joins TRBV5-6 to TRBJ2-7; possible D gene TRBD1, 6 bases. Germline V gene sequence: CDR1 SGHDT, CDR2 YYEEEE. Trimming removed 3 bases from V and 2 bases from J, with 15 bases in between. The CDR3 length is 15 residues. CDR3 DNA: TGTGCCAGCAGCTGGGACGGGACATCAGCCTACGAGCAGTACTTC. It codes for CASSWDGTSAYEQYF. The full variable domain, with the rest looked up from reference TRBV5-6 and TRBJ2-7, is DAGVTQSPTHLIKTRGQQVTLRCSPKSGHDTVSWYQQALGQGPQFIFQYYEEEERQRGNFPDRFSGHQFPNYSSELNVNALLLGDSALYLCASSWDGTSAYEQYFGPGTRLTVT.

The V call is TRBV7-2, the J call TRBJ1-6; D is ambiguous. The germline V and J ends were trimmed by 8 bases and 7 bases, with 12 bases remaining between them. CDR3 length: 13 amino acids. Germline loops: CDR1 SGHTA, CDR2 FQGNSA. CDR3 loop: CASGGRGNSPLHF. CDR3 coding DNA: TGTGCCAGCGGCGGACGGGGAAATTCACCCCTCCACTTT.

J is TRBJ1-2 and V is TRBV25-1; TRBD1 matches 7 bases. Looked up from germline, CDR1 is MGHDK and CDR2 is SYGVNS. The trim removed 5 bases at V and 5 bases at J, leaving 8 bases unmatched. The CDR3 length is 14 residues. Here the CDR3 reads CASSPSWDSYGYTF. For the CDR3, the DNA is TGTGCCAGCAGTCCTTCCTGGGACAGTTATGGCTACACCTTC.

This chain connects TRBV12-5 to TRBJ2-1; TRBD2 matches at 10 bases. Trimming took 5 bases from V and 0 from J; bases not matched to a gene: 7. Germline V CDR1 and CDR2: LGHNT, FRNRAP. The CDR3 is made up of 17 amino acids. CDR3 nucleotide sequence: TGTGCTAGTGGTACCATAGCGGGGGGCCCCTCCTACAATGAGCAGTTCTTC. Protein sequence: CASGTIAGGPSYNEQFF. Full variable domain (rest looked up from reference TRBV12-5 and TRBJ2-1): DARVTQTPRHKVTEMGQEVTMRCQPILGHNTVFWYRQTMMQGLELLAYFRNRAPLDDSGMPKDRFSAEMPDATLATLKIQPSEPRDSAVYFCASGTIAGGPSYNEQFFGPGTRLTVL.

The chain carries TRBV12-5 and TRBJ1-3, with D uncertain. The CDR3 has 14 residues. Germline V gives CDR1 LGHNT, CDR2 FRNRAP. Trimming pared 3 bases from V and 3 bases from J, leaving 9 bases between. The CDR3 here is CASGLSTDGNTIYF. The CDR3 region has the DNA TGTGCTAGTGGTTTATCCACTGATGGAAACACCATATATTTT.

This rearrangement joins TRBV6-5 to TRBJ2-7; no clear D gene. This CDR3 region has 15 residues. Germline V gene sequence: CDR1 MNHEY, CDR2 SVGAGI. Trimming took off 2 bases at V and 0 bases at J, with 11 bases between the two ends. In nucleotides, the CDR3 is TGTGCCAGCAGTTACATGCAACCTAGCTCCTACGAGCAGTACTTC. Encoded protein: CASSYMQPSSYEQYF.